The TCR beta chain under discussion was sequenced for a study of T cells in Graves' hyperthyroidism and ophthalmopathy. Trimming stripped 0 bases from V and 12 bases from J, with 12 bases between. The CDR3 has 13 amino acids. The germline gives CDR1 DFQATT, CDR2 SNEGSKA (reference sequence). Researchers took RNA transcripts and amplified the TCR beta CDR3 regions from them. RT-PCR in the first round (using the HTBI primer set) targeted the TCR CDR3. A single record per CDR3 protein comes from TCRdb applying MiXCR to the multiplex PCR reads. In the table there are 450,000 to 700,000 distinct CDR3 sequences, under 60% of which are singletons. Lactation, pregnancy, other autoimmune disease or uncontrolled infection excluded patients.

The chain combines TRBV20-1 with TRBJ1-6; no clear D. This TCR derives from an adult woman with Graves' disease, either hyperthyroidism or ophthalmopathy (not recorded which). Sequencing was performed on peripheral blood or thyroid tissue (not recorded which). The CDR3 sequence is CSARDPEMGPLHF. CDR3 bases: TGCAGTGCTAGAGATCCAGAAATGGGACCCCTCCACTTT.